This TCR beta chain stems from a study of a mutant IDH1 vaccine in newly diagnosed glioma. On the study more broadly: Patients had eight vaccinations, in weeks 1, 3, 5, 7, 11, 15, 19 and 23.

As concerns this clone: The antigen is unknown.

This CDR3 contains 15 residues. Looked up from germline, CDR1 is SGHTA and CDR2 is FQGNSA. V lost 2 bases and J lost 5, with 15 bases in between. Documented time point: week 5, during vaccination. Vaccination comprised doses that each held 300 ug of mutant IDH1 20-mer peptide, plus topical imiquimod. This table comes from immunoSEQ multiplex PCR, and its TCRdb copy is limited to in-frame clones, with some not included. The data hold around 51,000 clones, with around 80% observed a single time. The sequence derives from a woman between 40 and 50 years old with glioma. This chain joins TRBV7-2 and TRBJ1-2; D remains unclear. This specimen was PBMCs, taken from a glioma patient whose treatment included an IDH1 peptide vaccine. The CDR3 sequence is CASSLKWTENYGYTF. In DNA, the CDR3 is TGTGCCAGCAGCTTAAAATGGACGGAGAATTATGGCTACACCTTC.